One and the same sample provided the 8 T cell receptor beta chains below, sequenced in a study of blood T cell repertoires in COVID-19. The repertoire was sequenced with immunoSEQ multiplex PCR; TCRdb's copy has only in-frame clones and lacks some. The table records around 160,000 clones, 80% to 90% of them present only once. Sample: peripheral blood. These TCRs come from an elderly man with acute or convalescent COVID-19.

The gene calls are TRBV6-4 and TRBJ2-3, with TRBD2 matching 7 bases. Looked up from germline, CDR1 is MRHNA and CDR2 is SNTAGT. The CDR3 loop spans 15 amino acids. Losses at the gene ends were 8 bases for V and 2 bases for J; bases not matched to a gene: 10. CDR3 bases: TGTGCCAGCGGAGGGGAGCGGGACCTCACAGATACGCAGTATTTT. Protein sequence: CASGGERDLTDTQYF.

This clone was recorded once. The chain joins TRBV28 to TRBJ2-7; 9 bases map to TRBD1. The junction had 7 bases not matched to a gene; V was cut back by 8 bases and J by 2 bases. The CDR3 runs 14 residues. Germline lookup yields CDR1 MDHEN and CDR2 SYDVKM. The CDR3 DNA is TGTGCCAGCTGTACCGGGACAGGGCCCTACGAGCAGTACTTC. Its translation is CASCTGTGPYEQYF.

V and J are TRBV7-2 and TRBJ1-5; 8 bases map to TRBD1. The CDR3 is 14 residues long. V trimming: 5 bases; J trimming: 6 bases; junction bases outside the gene matches: 6. Germline lookup yields CDR1 SGHTA and CDR2 FQGNSA. The CDR3 nucleotides are TGTGCCAGCAGCCAAACAGGGGGAGGTCAGCCCCAGCATTTT. It is translated as CASSQTGGGQPQHF.

This clone was seen once. V is TRBV7-8 and J is TRBJ2-1; 7 nucleotides match TRBD2. Germline V CDR1 and CDR2: SGHVS, FQNEAQ. The CDR3 covers 15 residues. Trimming cost V 1 base and J 4 bases; bases outside gene matches: 4. The CDR3 DNA sequence: TGTGCCAGCAGCTTAGAGCTAGCGGAGTACAATGAGCAGTTCTTC. Amino acid sequence: CASSLELAEYNEQFF.

The V gene is TRBV7-3, the J gene TRBJ2-5; D is unclear. Germline V gene data show CDR1 as SGHTA and CDR2 as FQGTGA. Trimming took off 4 bases at V and 4 bases at J, with 10 bases between the two ends. This CDR3 comprises 13 residues. CDR3 residues: CASSSQGGETQYF. The CDR3 DNA sequence: TGTGCCAGCAGCTCCCAAGGCGGAGAGACCCAGTACTTC.

V usage is TRBV24-1 and J usage is TRBJ1-3; D might be TRBD1 (6 bases). This CDR3 has 17 amino acids. V was cut by 4 bases and J by 0 bases, with 15 bases left in between. Looked up from germline, CDR1 is KGHDR and CDR2 is SFDVKD. The DNA of the CDR3 is TGTGCCACCAGTGACATACATTACAGGGTCTCTGGAAACACCATATATTTT. Translating it yields CATSDIHYRVSGNTIYF.

The V and J genes are TRBV15 and TRBJ1-1; tentative D call: TRBD1 (5 bases). This CDR3 spans 17 amino acids. Germline values: CDR1 LNHNV, CDR2 YYDKDF (reference sequence). Trimming left V 0 bases short and J 5 bases short, with 19 bases between. The CDR3 spells CATSRDPQGVDTTEAFF. CDR3 in DNA: TGTGCCACCAGCAGAGATCCCCAGGGTGTGGACACGACTGAAGCTTTCTTT.

The chain joins TRBV5-1 to TRBJ1-1, with TRBD1 as a possible D gene (5 bases). This CDR3 has 14 amino acids. V was pared by 4 bases and J by 6 bases, with 16 bases between. Germline V gene sequence: CDR1 SGHRS, CDR2 YFSETQ. The CDR3 DNA reads TGCGCCAGCAGCCGTAGGGGCCCCGGGTCTGAAGCTTTCTTT. Translating it yields CASSRRGPGSEAFF.